A selection of T cell receptor beta chains follows, all from one sample in a study of blood T cell repertoires in COVID-19. Generated by immunoSEQ multiplex PCR, the TCRdb table keeps only in-frame clones and is missing some. Among approximately 46,000 clones listed, around 83% were seen once. The sample consisted of peripheral blood. The receptors derive from a man in his sixties with acute or convalescent COVID-19. CDR3s include the opening cysteine and the closing phenylalanine or tryptophan. The D gene is left open where the match is weak. A row's size may be missing; if present it is once, few, many or a size class.

-	TRBV12-3/TRBV12-4	11	TRBJ2-1	-	TGTGCCAGCACGGGACTCCGAGGGCAGTTCTTC	CASTGLRGQFF
-	TRBV5-5	14	TRBJ1-2	-	TGTGCCAGCAGCTTCCGGACAGCTAACTATGGCTACACCTTC	CASSFRTANYGYTF
-	TRBV28	13	TRBJ1-1	-	TGTGCCAGCAGACTGGACAGGAACACTGAAGCTTTCTTT	CASRLDRNTEAFF
-	TRBV15	18	TRBJ1-1	once	TGTGCCACCAGCAGAGGCAGTCAAGGGAGGGTGGGGAACACTGAAGCTTTCTTT	CATSRGSQGRVGNTEAFF
TRBD1	TRBV15	15	TRBJ1-2	-	TGTGCCACCAGCAGAGATCTGACAGGGGAGAATGGCTACACCTTC	CATSRDLTGENGYTF
TRBD2	TRBV5-1	14	TRBJ2-1	-	TGCGCCAGCAGCTTTTTCGCGGGAGTGGGTGAGCAGTTCTTC	CASSFFAGVGEQFF
-	TRBV5-1	16	TRBJ2-5	-	TGCGCCAGCAGCTTACAGGGCCCACTCTACCAAGAGACCCAGTACTTC	CASSLQGPLYQETQYF
-	TRBV9	15	TRBJ2-1	-	TGTGCCAGCAGCGTAGAGGGGACACCTTACAATGAGCAGTTCTTC	CASSVEGTPYNEQFF
-	TRBV5-4	13	TRBJ1-1	once	TGTGCCAGCAGCTTGGACAGGAACACTGAAGCTTTCTTT	CASSLDRNTEAFF
TRBD2	TRBV12-5	13	TRBJ2-7	-	TGTGCTAGTGGGGCTAGCGGGAGTAGCGAGCAGTACTTC	CASGASGSSEQYF
TRBD2	TRBV25-1	16	TRBJ2-1	-	TGTGCCAGCAGTGATATGTTAGCGGGAGAATTCGGGGAGCAGTTCTTC	CASSDMLAGEFGEQFF
-	TRBV6-6	16	TRBJ2-1	-	TGTGCCAGCAGTTACTCGAGGAACAGGGCCTACAATGAGCAGTTCTTC	CASSYSRNRAYNEQFF
-	TRBV2	13	TRBJ1-5	-	TGTGCCAGCAGGGGGCAAAGCAATCAGCCCCAGCATTTT	CASRGQSNQPQHF
-	TRBV6-5	13	TRBJ2-1	-	TGTGCCAGCAGTTACTCACAGAACAATGAGCAGTTCTTC	CASSYSQNNEQFF
-	TRBV7-6	14	TRBJ2-1	once	TGTGCCAGCAGCTTAGAGATACATCACAATGAGCAGTTCTTC	CASSLEIHHNEQFF
TRBD2	TRBV9	17	TRBJ2-3	-	TGTGCCAGCAGCGTAACAGCCGGGAGGGGCGCGGCAGATACGCAGTATTTT	CASSVTAGRGAADTQYF
TRBD2	TRBV6-6	14	TRBJ2-5	-	TGTGCCAGCGGTGGTAGCGGGGCCCAAGAGACCCAGTACTTC	CASGGSGAQETQYF
-	TRBV13	12	TRBJ2-7	-	TGTGCCAGCAGCTACTCCCCTCTGGAGCAGTACTTC	CASSYSPLEQYF
-	TRBV5-1	14	TRBJ2-5	-	TGCGCCAGCAGCTTGGGTAGTCCCCCGGAGACCCAGTACTTC	CASSLGSPPETQYF
TRBD2	TRBV20-1	14	TRBJ2-7	-	TGCAGTGCGAGTCCAGCGGGAATTTTCCACGAGCAGTACTTC	CSASPAGIFHEQYF
-	TRBV11-2	13	TRBJ2-5	-	TGTGCCAGCAGCCGGAGCGCTCAAGAGACCCAGTACTTC	CASSRSAQETQYF
TRBD1	TRBV7-9	14	TRBJ1-1	-	TGTGCCAGCAGCCAATACAGGGGGAGAACTGAAGCTTTCTTT	CASSQYRGRTEAFF
-	TRBV6-5	12	TRBJ2-1	-	TGTGCCGCTTGGGACACGTATACTGAGCAGTTCTTC	CAAWDTYTEQFF
TRBD2	TRBV5-1	15	TRBJ2-7	-	TGCGCCAGCTCCAGGGCTAGCGGGAGGTTATACGAGCAGTACTTC	CASSRASGRLYEQYF
TRBD1	TRBV29-1	14	TRBJ2-3	once	TGCAGCGTTCCAGGGACAGGGGGCCAAGATACGCAGTATTTT	CSVPGTGGQDTQYF
-	TRBV19	15	TRBJ2-3	-	TGTGCCAGTAGTATAGGGGCAGGGCTCACAGATACGCAGTATTTT	CASSIGAGLTDTQYF
-	TRBV2	13	TRBJ1-2	-	TGTGCCAGCGACGAGCAGGGGTATTCCGGCTACACCTTC	CASDEQGYSGYTF
-	TRBV27	13	TRBJ2-3	-	TGTGCCAGCAGTTCGAGAGGTTCGGATACGCAGTATTTT	CASSSRGSDTQYF
-	TRBV30	15	TRBJ2-6	-	TGTGCCTGGAGTGCGGGGGGCGGGGGGGCCAACGTCCTGACTTTC	CAWSAGGGGANVLTF
TRBD2	TRBV9	14	TRBJ2-7	-	TGTGCCAGCAGCGTAGTTAGCGGGAGCGGCGAGCAGTACTTC	CASSVVSGSGEQYF
-	TRBV5-5	15	TRBJ1-2	-	TGTGCCAGCAGCTTGGAAGGGGTGCCCTGGGGTGGCTACACCTTC	CASSLEGVPWGGYTF
-	TRBV28	16	TRBJ2-7	-	TGTGCCAGCAGTTTACGGATCGTGGGAGGCCCCCCCGAGCAGTACTTC	CASSLRIVGGPPEQYF
TRBD2	TRBV28	16	TRBJ2-1	-	TGTGCCAGCAGTTTGGGACTAGCGGGAGTACGGAATGAGCAGTTCTTC	CASSLGLAGVRNEQFF
TRBD2	TRBV19	16	TRBJ2-5	-	TGTGCCAGTAGTATAAAGCGGGGGAGTCTTCGAGAGACCCAGTACTTC	CASSIKRGSLRETQYF
TRBD1	TRBV10-3	15	TRBJ2-4	-	TGTGCCATCAGTCCCAGGACAGGGGCGGGAGACATTCAGTACTTC	CAISPRTGAGDIQYF
-	TRBV24-1	16	TRBJ2-1	-	TGTGCCACCAGTGCTAAGTACGGCCCGCTGGGGCATGAGCAGTTCTTC	CATSAKYGPLGHEQFF
-	TRBV28	17	TRBJ2-5	-	TGTGCCAGCAGTTTCTTAAGGTCCCTAGCGACCCAAGAGACCCAGTACTTC	CASSFLRSLATQETQYF
TRBD1	TRBV29-1	13	TRBJ1-5	-	TGCAGCGTAGGACAGGGGACAAATCAGCCCCAGCATTTT	CSVGQGTNQPQHF
TRBD2	TRBV28	15	TRBJ2-1	-	TGTGCCAGCAGTTTACTGGGGCTAGCGGACAATGAGCAGTTCTTC	CASSLLGLADNEQFF
TRBD2	TRBV9	16	TRBJ2-2	-	TGTGCCAGCAGCCTCCGACTAGCGGCGAACACCGGGGAGCTGTTTTTT	CASSLRLAANTGELFF
TRBD2	TRBV20-1	18	TRBJ2-2	-	TGCAGTGCTAGTACTAGCGGGAGGAGTTCGGCGAACACCGGGGAGCTGTTTTTT	CSASTSGRSSANTGELFF
-	TRBV30	13	TRBJ1-2	-	TGTGCCTGGGGGAGACAGGCATACTATGGCTACACCTTC	CAWGRQAYYGYTF
TRBD1	TRBV7-9	13	TRBJ1-5	-	TGTGCCACCTCGGGACAGGGCAATCAGCCCCAGCATTTT	CATSGQGNQPQHF
-	TRBV19	15	TRBJ1-5	-	TGTGCCAGTAGTATAGGGTCCAGGGCGGACCAGCCCCAGCATTTT	CASSIGSRADQPQHF
-	TRBV2	16	TRBJ1-3	-	TGTGCCAGCAATCCGGGAGGGGGACTCTCTGGAAACACCATATATTTT	CASNPGGGLSGNTIYF
-	TRBV2	14	TRBJ1-5	-	TGTGCCAGCGGCGGGGCATTAGGCGATCAGCCCCAGCATTTT	CASGGALGDQPQHF
TRBD2	TRBV14	17	TRBJ2-3	-	TGTGCCAGCAGTCTAACTACGAGCGGGACCGACCGCGATACGCAGTATTTT	CASSLTTSGTDRDTQYF
TRBD1	TRBV7-8	13	TRBJ2-7	-	TGTGCCAGCAGCCAGGGACAGGGGGACGAGCAGTACTTC	CASSQGQGDEQYF
-	TRBV5-1	15	TRBJ2-3	-	TGCGCCAGCAGCCCAGGCCGGGCCGACTACGGGGCGCAGTATTTT	CASSPGRADYGAQYF
-	TRBV12-3/TRBV12-4	13	TRBJ1-2	-	TGTGCCAGCAGAAAAGACAGCCACTATGGCTACACCTTC	CASRKDSHYGYTF
TRBD1	TRBV11-2	15	TRBJ1-2	-	TGTGCCAGCAGCCTTTACAGGGGGTGGAACTATGGCTACACCTTC	CASSLYRGWNYGYTF
TRBD2	TRBV7-3	13	TRBJ2-1	-	TGTGCCAGCGGCGTAGCGGGGAACAATGAGCAGTTCTTC	CASGVAGNNEQFF
-	TRBV7-9	13	TRBJ1-2	-	TGTGCCAGCACTGTGGGCCCCTACTATGGCTACACCTTC	CASTVGPYYGYTF
-	TRBV20-1	15	TRBJ1-1	-	TGCAGTGCTAGTAGGACAGTGATCATGAACACTGAAGCTTTCTTT	CSASRTVIMNTEAFF
-	TRBV11-1	13	TRBJ1-1	-	TGTGCCAGCAGCCCTCGAGTGAACACTGAAGCTTTCTTT	CASSPRVNTEAFF
-	TRBV7-9	16	TRBJ2-3	-	TGTGCCAGCAGCTTAGGTAGCGCCCGGGGCACAGATACGCAGTATTTT	CASSLGSARGTDTQYF
-	TRBV19	15	TRBJ2-4	-	TGTGCCAGTAGTGTCGACAGGACAGCCAAAAACATTCAGTACTTC	CASSVDRTAKNIQYF
TRBD2	TRBV27	14	TRBJ2-1	-	TGTGCCAGCAGTTGGCGGGAGGCGGGGGATGAGCAGTTCTTC	CASSWREAGDEQFF
-	TRBV4-1	17	TRBJ1-5	-	TGCGCCAGCAGCCACCCCATGGAAGGGAGGAGCAATCAGCCCCAGCATTTT	CASSHPMEGRSNQPQHF
-	TRBV7-3	13	TRBJ2-2	-	TGTGCCAGCAGCTCCGCAGGAACCGGGGAGCTGTTTTTT	CASSSAGTGELFF